The 2 T cell receptor beta chains in this list originate from one sample, sequenced in a study of regulatory T cells in long-lasting Graves disease. Building the TCR beta libraries relied on iRepertoire HTBI primers, and CDR3 regions underwent Arm-PCR. One entry per CDR3 protein results from TCRdb running MiXCR on the multiplex PCR reads. The sample includes hundreds of thousands of distinct CDR3 sequences, roughly 16% of them seen just once. Regarding time point: newly diagnosed GD, antithyroid drugs for less than 3 months. The authors made the TCR library using RNA they extracted from PBMCs. Another study also made use of these data, one on T cells in Graves' hyperthyroidism and ophthalmopathy.

Source: peripheral blood mononuclear cells (PBMCs), taken at new diagnosis, from a patient treated with antithyroid drugs. These receptors were obtained from a man younger than 35 with Graves disease.

The rearrangement uses TRBV12-3 or TRBV12-4 and TRBJ2-3; D gene uncertain. The CDR3 spans 13 residues. Trimming cost V 5 bases and J 6 bases, with 12 bases left between them. The DNA for the CDR3 is TGTGCCAGCAGTGAGCCTCCTATTGATACGCAGTATTTT. Translating it yields CASSEPPIDTQYF.

As concerns this clonotype: This clone may be a read error of a much larger clone one base away. This chain joins TRBV18 and TRBJ2-1; TRBD2 matches 10 bases. Germline V lookup: CDR1 KGHSH, CDR2 LQKENI. J was trimmed by 12 bases and V by 3 bases; bases with no gene match: 11. The CDR3 sequence is 15 residues long. The CDR3 DNA is TGTGCCAGCTCACCGGCGCTAGCGGGAGCGGGGGGGCAGTTCTTC. This translates into CASSPALAGAGGQFF.